Listed below are T cell receptor beta chains from one sample, sequenced in a study of T-cell reconstitution after alpha-beta-depleted transplantation in children. Each CDR3 protein is one row after TCRdb ran MiXCR on the PCR reads. The sample yields approximately 800,000 distinct CDR3 sequences, about 16% seen once. The source material was PBMCs, mostly from graft donor cells, sampled 360 days after TCRalphabeta/CD19-depleted stem cell transplant. The origin of the receptors is a male patient under 18 who had a stem cell transplant for acute lymphoblastic leukemia, so the T cells may come from the graft donor. Each CDR3 is given with its conserved first and last residue. Each record gives: clone size, V gene, D gene, J gene, CDR3 DNA, CDR3 protein. A D gene is named only where the DNA matches it firmly. The size of a clone is reported for some rows only, either as once, few or many, or as a class for expanded clones.

-	TRBV20-1	-	TRBJ2-7	TGCAGTGCTAGAACCCCTGAGGCAGAAATCTACGAGCAGTACTTC	CSARTPEAEIYEQYF
-	TRBV10-1	TRBD2	TRBJ2-1	TGCGCCAGTCCACGGGGGGGCTTGAATCAGTTCTTC	CASPRGGLNQFF
few	TRBV15	-	TRBJ2-2	TGTGCCACCAGCAGGCTCCGGACCGGGGAGCTGTTTTTT	CATSRLRTGELFF
many	TRBV7-9	TRBD2	TRBJ2-1	TGTGCCAGCACCTTAGCGGGCTCCTACAATGAGCAGTTCTTC	CASTLAGSYNEQFF
many	TRBV12-3/TRBV12-4	-	TRBJ2-3	TGTGCCAGCAGTTTTGGGTCAGATACGCAGTATTTT	CASSFGSDTQYF
-	TRBV7-9	-	TRBJ2-3	TGTGCCAGCAGCTTAGACGTGGGGGATACGCAGTATTTT	CASSLDVGDTQYF
-	TRBV11-1	-	TRBJ1-3	TGTGCCAGCAGCTTAGCCGGGGGCAGCTACCCTATCTTCTCTGGAAACACCATATATTTT	CASSLAGGSYPIFSGNTIYF
-	TRBV20-1	-	TRBJ2-7	TGCAGTGCTAGCCCGGGGGCCTACGAGCAGTACTTC	CSASPGAYEQYF
-	TRBV27	-	TRBJ2-4	TGTGCCAGCAGTCCAACCCCCTATCCCGGGCACAAAAACATTCAGTACTTC	CASSPTPYPGHKNIQYF
few	TRBV4-2	-	TRBJ2-7	TGTGCCAGCAGCCTCAACCCAGGTCTATACGAGCAGTACTTC	CASSLNPGLYEQYF
-	TRBV19	TRBD2	TRBJ2-1	TGTGCCACCTCCCTCGCTAGCGGGCCGAGCTCCTACAATGAGCAGTTCTTC	CATSLASGPSSYNEQFF
few	TRBV6-2/TRBV6-3	-	TRBJ2-5	TGTGCCAGCAGTTACCCAGGAGGGATGATCAAAGAGACCCAGTACTTC	CASSYPGGMIKETQYF
-	TRBV5-1	-	TRBJ2-1	TGCGCCAGCAGCTTGGCCGAGCTTCGGTACAATGAGCAGTTCTTC	CASSLAELRYNEQFF
-	TRBV4-1	TRBD2	TRBJ2-7	TGCGCCAGCAGCCAAGATCTTCTAGCGGGAGGGCAAAGGGCCTACGAGCAGTACTTC	CASSQDLLAGGQRAYEQYF
few	TRBV10-3	TRBD1	TRBJ2-7	TGTGCCATCAGTGAGTGGCCGGGACAGGGACTGGGGGAGCAGTACTTC	CAISEWPGQGLGEQYF
-	TRBV6-5	-	TRBJ2-7	TGTGCCAGCAGTTACTCGACGAAGGGCTCGAACGAGCAGTACTTC	CASSYSTKGSNEQYF